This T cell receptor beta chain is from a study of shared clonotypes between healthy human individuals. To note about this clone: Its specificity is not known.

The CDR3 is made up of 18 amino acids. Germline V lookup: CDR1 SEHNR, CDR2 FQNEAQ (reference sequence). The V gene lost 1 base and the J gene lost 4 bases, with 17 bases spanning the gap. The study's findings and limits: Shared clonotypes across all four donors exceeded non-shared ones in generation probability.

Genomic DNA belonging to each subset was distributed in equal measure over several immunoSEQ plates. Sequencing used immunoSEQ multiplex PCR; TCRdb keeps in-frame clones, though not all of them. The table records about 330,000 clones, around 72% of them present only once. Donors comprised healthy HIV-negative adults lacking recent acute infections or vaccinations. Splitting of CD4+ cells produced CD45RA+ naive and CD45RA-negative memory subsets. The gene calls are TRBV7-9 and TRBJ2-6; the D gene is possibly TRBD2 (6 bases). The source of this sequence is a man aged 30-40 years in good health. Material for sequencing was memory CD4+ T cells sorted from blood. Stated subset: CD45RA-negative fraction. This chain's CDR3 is CASSLGSPGGLGANVLTF. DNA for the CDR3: TGTGCCAGCAGCTTAGGGAGCCCAGGAGGGTTAGGGGCCAACGTCCTGACTTTC.